This entry lists 5 T cell receptor beta chains sequenced from one sample in a study of blood T cell repertoires in COVID-19. Repertoires were generated with immunoSEQ multiplex PCR, while TCRdb's copy carries only in-frame clones and drops some. The repertoire holds roughly 240,000 clones, 70% to 85% seen once, with under 2% in the top ten. Sequencing input: peripheral blood. These receptors all stem from an elderly woman with acute or convalescent COVID-19.

The chain is built from TRBV7-2 and TRBJ2-7; no reliable D call. The germline gives CDR1 SGHTA, CDR2 FQGNSA. The germline V and J ends were trimmed by 1 base and 4 bases, with 14 bases remaining between them. The CDR3 totals 15 residues. The CDR3 nucleotides read TGTGCCAGCAGCTTAGTCACCTATGGGCGATACGAGCAGTACTTC. Protein sequence: CASSLVTYGRYEQYF.

V gene TRBV2 combines with J gene TRBJ2-3; 14 bases map to TRBD2. The CDR3 is made up of 16 amino acids. Germline lookup yields CDR1 SNHLY and CDR2 FYNNEI. With 3 bases clipped from V and 6 bases from J, the junction kept 5 bases outside the gene matches. CDR3 sequence reads: CASSEGLAGELDTQYF. The CDR3 DNA reads as TGTGCCAGCAGTGAGGGACTAGCGGGGGAGTTGGATACGCAGTATTTT.

The V and J genes are TRBV12-3 or TRBV12-4 and TRBJ1-1; D not resolved. Trimming took off 0 bases at V and 5 bases at J, with 7 bases between the two ends. There are 13 residues in the CDR3. Here the CDR3 reads CASSLAEQTEAFF. CDR3 DNA sequence: TGTGCCAGCAGTTTAGCTGAACAGACTGAAGCTTTCTTT.

The gene calls are TRBV7-2 and TRBJ2-7; D perhaps matches TRBD2 (5 bases). The CDR3 runs 13 residues. In germline, CDR1 is SGHTA, CDR2 FQGNSA. V lost 2 bases to trimming and J lost 3 bases, with 8 bases between them. In nucleotides, the CDR3 is TGTGCCAGCAGCTTACAGCGGAACTACGAGCAGTACTTC. Translated, it gives CASSLQRNYEQYF. Full variable domain (missing parts from reference TRBV7-2 and TRBJ2-7): GAGVSQSPSNKVTEKGKDVELRCDPISGHTALYWYRQSLGQGLEFLIYFQGNSAPDKSGLPSDRFSAERTGGSVSTLTIQRTQQEDSAVYLCASSLQRNYEQYFGPGTRLTVT.

CDR3 in amino acids: CSASSGGRTEAFF. CDR3 coding DNA: TGCAGTGCTAGTTCAGGGGGCCGAACTGAAGCTTTCTTT. The gene calls are TRBV20-1 and TRBJ1-1; 8 nucleotides align to TRBD1. There are 13 residues in the CDR3. Germline CDR1 is DFQATT and CDR2 is SNEGSKA (reference sequence). Trimming took 3 bases from V and 5 from J; bases not matched to a gene: 5.